The sequence of this T cell receptor (beta chain) was determined in a study of T cell repertoires in cytomegalovirus infection. Broader study findings: Clonotypes of TCR beta that were HLA-C-restricted and CMV-specific dominated the ex vivo response. Totalled public TCR beta family frequency picked out people who carried CMV plus the relevant HLA.

Looked up from germline, CDR1 is SGHTA and CDR2 is FQGNSA. The CDR3 loop spans 14 amino acids. Deletions cut 4 bases from V and 4 bases from J, with 14 bases between. TCRdb independently ran MiXCR on the reads; one entry per CDR3 protein. The sample has about 400,000 distinct CDR3 sequences; 15% to 20% are singletons. Many counts were recorded for this clonotype. Antigen specificity is unknown. The rearrangement uses TRBV7-2 and TRBJ2-7; D uncertain. The TCR sequence derives from a human donor in good health (CMV status not recorded). Some clones in this sample may be carry-over from other donors' samples. The sequenced sample consisted of PBMCs. The CDR3 nucleotides read TGTGCCAGCAGCTCTGGGGTTTGGAGTTACGAGCAGTACTTC. This codes for CASSSGVWSYEQYF.